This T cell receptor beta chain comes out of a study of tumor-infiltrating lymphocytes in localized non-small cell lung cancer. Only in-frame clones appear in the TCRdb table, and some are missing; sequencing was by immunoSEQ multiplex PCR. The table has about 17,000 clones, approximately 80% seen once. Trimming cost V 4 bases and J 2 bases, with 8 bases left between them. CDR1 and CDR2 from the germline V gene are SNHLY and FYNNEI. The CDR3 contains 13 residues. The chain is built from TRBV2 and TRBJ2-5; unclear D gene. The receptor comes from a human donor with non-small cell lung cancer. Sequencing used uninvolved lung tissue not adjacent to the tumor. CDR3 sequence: CASSGGRQETQYF. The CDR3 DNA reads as TGTGCCAGCAGTGGAGGCAGACAAGAGACCCAGTACTTC.